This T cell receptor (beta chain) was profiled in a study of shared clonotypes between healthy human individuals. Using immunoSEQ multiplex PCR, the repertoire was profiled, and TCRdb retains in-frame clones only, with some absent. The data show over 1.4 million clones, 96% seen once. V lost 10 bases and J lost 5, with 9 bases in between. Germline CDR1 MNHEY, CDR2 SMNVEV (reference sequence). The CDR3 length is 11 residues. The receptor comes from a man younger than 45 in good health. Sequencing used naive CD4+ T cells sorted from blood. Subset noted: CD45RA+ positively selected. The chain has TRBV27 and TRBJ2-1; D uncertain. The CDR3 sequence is CATHRNNEQFF. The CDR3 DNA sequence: TGTGCCACCCACCGAAACAATGAGCAGTTCTTC.